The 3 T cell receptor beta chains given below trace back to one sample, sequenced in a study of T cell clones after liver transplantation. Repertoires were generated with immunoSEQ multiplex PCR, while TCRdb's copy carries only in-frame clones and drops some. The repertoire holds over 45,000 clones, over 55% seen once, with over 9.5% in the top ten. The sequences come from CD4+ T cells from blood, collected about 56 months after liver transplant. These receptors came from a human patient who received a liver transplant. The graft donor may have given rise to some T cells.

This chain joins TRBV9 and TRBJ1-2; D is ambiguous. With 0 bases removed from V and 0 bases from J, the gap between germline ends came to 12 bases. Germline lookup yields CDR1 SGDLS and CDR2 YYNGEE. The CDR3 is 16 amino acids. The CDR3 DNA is TGTGCCAGCAGCGTAGGAGGTATGGCGGCTAACTATGGCTACACCTTC. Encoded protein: CASSVGGMAANYGYTF.

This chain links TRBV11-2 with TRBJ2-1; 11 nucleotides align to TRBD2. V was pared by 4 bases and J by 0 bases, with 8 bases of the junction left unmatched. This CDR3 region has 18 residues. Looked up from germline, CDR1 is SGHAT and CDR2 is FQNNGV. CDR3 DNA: TGTGCCAGCAGCTGGCGCGCACTAGCGGGGGTCTCCTACAATGAGCAGTTCTTC. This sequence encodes CASSWRALAGVSYNEQFF.

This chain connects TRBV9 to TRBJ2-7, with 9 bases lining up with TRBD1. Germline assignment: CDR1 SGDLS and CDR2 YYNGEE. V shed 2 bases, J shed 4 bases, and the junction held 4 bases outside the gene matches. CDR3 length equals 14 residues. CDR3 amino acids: CASSVRDRAYEQYF. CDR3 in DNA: TGTGCCAGCAGCGTCCGGGACAGGGCGTACGAGCAGTACTTC.